This is a list of T cell receptor beta chains from one sample in a study of T cell responses to AZD1222 COVID-19 vaccine. TCRdb's copy holds only in-frame clones and misses some; the assay was immunoSEQ multiplex PCR. This sample carries roughly 120,000 clones, around 92% of them seen once, and the ten largest clones take 3.5% to 5%. Sequencing was performed on peripheral blood, taken on day 0 of AZD1222 vaccination. These TCRs come from an adult in good health. Both conserved end residues are part of each CDR3. Each record gives: clone size, V gene, D gene, J gene, CDR3 DNA, CDR3 protein. A D gene is named only where the DNA matches it firmly. Clone size is given for some rows only: seen once, a few or many times, or a class if the clone is expanded.

>NA|TRBV3-1/TRBV3-2|NA|TRBJ1-1
TGTGCCAGCAGCCAAAACTACAGGGTTGAAGCTTTCTTT
CASSQNYRVEAFF
>NA|TRBV4-2|NA|TRBJ1-6
TGTGCCAGCAGCCAGGTGGGCGGGCCCGGGAGCTCCTATAATTCACCCCTCCACTTT
CASSQVGGPGSSYNSPLHF
>NA|TRBV10-3|TRBD1|TRBJ1-1
TGTGCCATCAAAGACAGGGGTTCGGGTGAAGCTTTCTTT
CAIKDRGSGEAFF
>NA|TRBV4-3|TRBD2|TRBJ2-3
TGCGCCAGCAGCCCGGACCCTGCGGGACTAGCGGCTACGGCGGGCGTGTCAGATACGCAGTATTTT
CASSPDPAGLAATAGVSDTQYF
>NA|TRBV28|NA|TRBJ1-5
TGTGCCAGCATCGAGGGGGGCAATCAGCCCCAGCATTTT
CASIEGGNQPQHF
>once|TRBV28|NA|TRBJ2-3
TGTGCCAGCAGTTTACCCGGGAGTACAGATACGCAGTATTTT
CASSLPGSTDTQYF
>NA|TRBV27|NA|TRBJ2-5
TGTGCCAGCAGTTTATTCTTTCCGGGGTTGGGGCAAGAGACCCAGTACTTC
CASSLFFPGLGQETQYF
>NA|TRBV14|TRBD1|TRBJ2-2
TGTGCCAGCAGCCAATCGGGGACAGGGTTCACCGGGGAGCTGTTTTTT
CASSQSGTGFTGELFF
>NA|TRBV3-1/TRBV3-2|NA|TRBJ2-5
TGTGCCAGCAGCTTGGGCGCGGAAGAGACCCAGTACTTC
CASSLGAEETQYF
>once|TRBV25-1|NA|TRBJ1-2
TGTGCCAGCAGTGAACCAGGGAGGAGGGGCTACACCTTC
CASSEPGRRGYTF
>few|TRBV5-1|NA|TRBJ2-7
TGCGCCAGCAGGCGATTCGGGGAATCAACCTACGAGCAGTACTTC
CASRRFGESTYEQYF
>few|TRBV9|NA|TRBJ2-2
TGTGCCAGCACCAAGGGACTTCACACCGGGGAGCTGTTTTTT
CASTKGLHTGELFF
>NA|TRBV10-3|NA|TRBJ1-5
TGTGCCATCAGTGCCACAGGCGATCAGCCCCAGCATTTT
CAISATGDQPQHF
>once|TRBV7-2|NA|TRBJ1-5
TGTGCCAGCAGCCGGAAGACAGGTCAGCCCCAGCATTTT
CASSRKTGQPQHF
>NA|TRBV7-2|NA|TRBJ2-5
TGTGCCAGCAGCTCGTCGCGAGAGACCCAGTACTTC
CASSSSRETQYF
>NA|TRBV11-3|TRBD2|TRBJ2-2
TGTGCCAGCAGCCGGGGGGGCGTGAACACCGGGGAGCTGTTTTTT
CASSRGGVNTGELFF
>few|TRBV7-8|NA|TRBJ2-7
TGTGCCAGCAGCTTAGCGGGACTCAGCTCCTCTGGGCAGTACTTC
CASSLAGLSSSGQYF